This TCR beta chain was recovered during a study of cytomegalovirus exposure and HLA in healthy donors. Comment on this clone: Antigen unknown.

The study's findings and limits: Some TCR beta chains (164 of them) were listed as cytomegalovirus-associated. Researchers reported that three CMV-associated chains were confirmed in vitro as CMV antigen-specific. Most TCR sequences were rare, but some public TCRs occurred in many donors.

While the first cohort had 600 to 800 subjects, the donors belonged to the separate validation cohort of about 120 subjects. The CDR3 length is 15 residues. V lost 4 bases, J lost 0 bases, and 4 bases stayed unmatched. CDR1 is SNHLY, CDR2 FYNNEI, per germline. Using immunoSEQ multiplex PCR, the repertoire was profiled, and TCRdb retains in-frame clones only, with some absent. This sample has under 60,000 clones, with approximately 88% found just once. This chain links TRBV2 with TRBJ2-7, with 9 bases lining up with TRBD1. The origin of this receptor is a woman aged 30 to 39 in good health and CMV-seronegative. The sequenced material came from PBMCs. In DNA, the CDR3 is TGTGCCAGCAGTGTCAAGACAGGGGGCTCCTACGAGCAGTACTTC. Protein sequence: CASSVKTGGSYEQYF.